The 28 T cell receptor beta chains given below trace back to one sample, sequenced in a study of T cell repertoires in cytomegalovirus infection (dated by TCRdb to the late 2010s). The run used an Illumina HiSeq 1500. The raw public reads went through TCRdb reprocessing: fastp at Q25, MiXCR clone calling, in-frame beta chains kept. One record per CDR3 amino acid sequence lists the most common genes and DNA. In this sample the table shows 300,000 to 450,000 distinct CDR3 sequences, approximately 18% of which occur a single time. 7.5% to 9.5% of the sample comes from the top ten. Sequencing used PBMCs. The receptors originated from a human donor in good health (CMV status not recorded). Some clones in this sample may be carry-over from other donors' samples.

This clonotype has more than one count but fewer than ten. The chain links TRBV4-2 to TRBJ1-5, with D perhaps matching TRBD1 (5 bases). The germline V gene encodes CDR1 LGHNA and CDR2 YNFKEQ. The CDR3 runs to 18 residues. Trimming took 0 bases from V and 1 from J, leaving 16 bases between them. The CDR3 reads CASSQDFLGQDSNQPQHF. CDR3 DNA sequence: TGTGCCAGCAGCCAAGATTTTTTGGGGCAGGACAGCAATCAGCCCCAGCATTTT.

In its sample, this clonotype was seen a few times. The chain combines TRBV5-6 with TRBJ1-2; 9 bases agree with TRBD1. In germline, CDR1 is SGHDT, CDR2 YYEEEE. The CDR3 runs to 17 residues. V lost 4 bases, J lost 2 bases, and 12 bases stayed unmatched. Here the CDR3 DNA reads TGTGCCAGCAGCCCCGGGACAGGGTATTATAGGAACTATGGCTACACCTTC. Its translation: CASSPGTGYYRNYGYTF. Together with reference TRBV5-6 and TRBJ1-2, the CDR3 gives the full variable domain: DAGVTQSPTHLIKTRGQQVTLRCSPKSGHDTVSWYQQALGQGPQFIFQYYEEEERQRGNFPDRFSGHQFPNYSSELNVNALLLGDSALYLCASSPGTGYYRNYGYTFGSGTRLTVV.

This clonotype was picked up a small number of times. The rearrangement links TRBV10-3 to TRBJ1-1; possible D gene TRBD1, 5 bases. The V end lost 7 bases, the J end lost 0 bases, and 9 bases lay between the germline ends. The CDR3 has 13 residues. Germline CDR1 and CDR2: ENHRY and SYGVKD. CDR3 sequence reads: CAINLGLNTEAFF. CDR3 sequence (DNA): TGTGCCATCAACCTGGGGCTGAACACTGAAGCTTTCTTT.

The genes are TRBV9 and TRBJ2-3, with D possibly TRBD2 on 5 matching bases. CDR3 length equals 15 residues. The germline CDR1 and CDR2 sequences are SGDLS and YYNGEE. V was pared by 4 bases and J by 3 bases, with 15 bases between. The CDR3 DNA is TGTGCCAGCAGCCTCGCCGGCGGGTGGACAGATACGCAGTATTTT. As protein: CASSLAGGWTDTQYF.

This clonotype was counted many times. The CDR3 is CASSGRVHYEQYF. The CDR3 nucleotides are TGTGCCAGCAGCGGCAGGGTCCACTACGAGCAGTACTTC. The chain couples TRBV11-1 to TRBJ2-7; D may be TRBD1 (5 bases). Trimming removed 5 bases at V and 3 bases at J, with 11 bases between. The CDR3 is 13 amino acids. CDR1 and CDR2 (germline): SGHAT, FQDESV (reference sequence).

This clonotype occurred a few times. This chain joins TRBV5-1 and TRBJ2-7; D might be TRBD2 (6 bases). With 5 bases removed from V and 0 bases from J, the gap between germline ends came to 15 bases. The CDR3 is 15 residues long. Germline V gives CDR1 SGHRS, CDR2 YFSETQ. The chain's CDR3 is CASRRGDGNSYEQYF. The CDR3 DNA reads TGCGCCAGCAGGCGGGGAGACGGTAACTCCTACGAGCAGTACTTC.

V usage is TRBV12-3 or TRBV12-4 and J usage is TRBJ1-1, with 9 positions matching TRBD1. J was trimmed by 6 bases and V by 5 bases; bases with no gene match: 7. This CDR3 contains 14 residues. CDR3 DNA sequence: TGTGCCAGCAGTACCACCGGGACAGGGTCTGAAGCTTTCTTT. The encoded protein is CASSTTGTGSEAFF.

The table lists this clonotype with many counts. The chain links TRBV7-6 to TRBJ1-1; D is ambiguous. CDR1 and CDR2 from the germline V gene are SGHVS and FNYEAQ. The V end was cut by 5 bases, the J end by 2 bases, with 9 bases between. This CDR3 is 13 amino acids long. The CDR3 nucleotides read TGTGCCAGCAGCAAACGACTCAACACTGAAGCTTTCTTT. Its protein is CASSKRLNTEAFF.

This clonotype was observed a handful of times. V gene TRBV7-8 combines with J gene TRBJ2-3; perhaps TRBD2 as D (5 bases). Trimming shortened V by 2 bases and J by 6 bases, and 18 bases separated the two germline ends. The germline V gene has CDR1 SGHVS and CDR2 FQNEAQ. This CDR3 has 16 residues. CDR3 DNA: TGTGCCAGCAGCTTACGGGGTGCGCTAAATGCGGATACGCAGTATTTT. Protein product: CASSLRGALNADTQYF. Looking up the rest from reference TRBV7-8 and TRBJ2-3 gives the full variable domain: GAGVSQSPRYKVAKRGQDVALRCDPISGHVSLFWYQQALGQGPEFLTYFQNEAQLDKSGLPSDRFFAERPEGSVSTLKIQRTQQEDSAVYLCASSLRGALNADTQYFGPGTRLTVL.

The J gene is TRBJ2-3, the V gene TRBV5-4, with D uncertain. V was cut by 5 bases and J by 4 bases, with 8 bases left in between. Germline loops: CDR1 SGHNT, CDR2 YYREEE (reference sequence). The CDR3 is made up of 12 amino acids. CDR3 nucleotides: TGTGCCAGCAGAATAGGAGCAGATACGCAGTATTTT. This codes for CASRIGADTQYF.

This clonotype was counted many times. The chain recombines TRBV10-3 with TRBJ1-5; D gene ambiguous. The CDR3 consists of 14 residues. Trimming took 0 bases from V and 5 from J, leaving 8 bases between them. The germline V gene has CDR1 ENHRY and CDR2 SYGVKD. DNA of the CDR3: TGTGCCATCAGTGAGTCGAAGCAGGATCAGCCCCAGCATTTT. Its protein product is CAISESKQDQPQHF.

This clonotype turned up a few times. The J gene is TRBJ2-5, the V gene TRBV20-1, with 7 bases that match TRBD1. V lost 3 bases to trimming and J lost 0 bases; unmatched junction nucleotides: 1. The germline CDR1 and CDR2 sequences are DFQATT and SNEGSKA (reference sequence). CDR3 length: 13 amino acids. The CDR3 protein is CSARGQNQETQYF. The CDR3 DNA reads TGCAGTGCTAGGGGACAGAACCAAGAGACCCAGTACTTC.

Turning to this clonotype: Just one base apart from a much larger clone, this may be a read error. V is TRBV6-1 and J is TRBJ2-3; D is perhaps TRBD2 (6 bases). Germline V gives CDR1 MNHNS, CDR2 SASEGT. The ends were cut back, 6 bases at V and 4 bases at J, with 14 bases in the middle. The CDR3 length is 14 residues. CDR3 in amino acids: CASRDPPSADTQYF. DNA for the CDR3: TGTGCCAGCAGAGATCCCCCTAGCGCAGATACGCAGTATTTT.

This clonotype was observed a few times. The chain employs TRBV3-1 and TRBJ2-1; D tentatively reads TRBD1 or TRBD2 (5 bases each). The V and J ends lost 4 bases and 3 bases respectively, with 16 bases between them. In germline, CDR1 is LGHDT, CDR2 YNNKEL (reference sequence). This CDR3 has 16 amino acids. Here the CDR3 DNA reads TGTGCCAGCAGCCCGGCCCGGGACCCTATCTACAATGAGCAGTTCTTC. Protein product: CASSPARDPIYNEQFF.

In its sample, this clonotype was seen a few times. This chain links TRBV19 with TRBJ2-1; maybe TRBD1 (5 bases). V lost 0 bases and J 0 bases, leaving 15 bases between the germline ends. CDR1 is LNHDA and CDR2 is SQIVND in the germline V gene (reference sequence). The CDR3 is 18 residues long. CDR3: CASSIDAPRASSYNEQFF. In nucleotides, the CDR3 is TGTGCCAGTAGTATAGATGCCCCCAGGGCTAGCTCCTACAATGAGCAGTTCTTC. The full variable domain, rest sourced from reference TRBV19 and TRBJ2-1, is DGGITQSPKYLFRKEGQNVTLSCEQNLNHDAMYWYRQDPGQGLRLIYYSQIVNDFQKGDIAEGYSVSREKKESFPLTVTSAQKNPTAFYLCASSIDAPRASSYNEQFFGPGTRLTVL.

This sequence joins TRBV28 and TRBJ2-7, with TRBD2 matching over 9 bases. Germline CDR1 is MDHEN and CDR2 is SYDVKM. This CDR3 has 14 amino acids. Trimming removed 6 bases from V and 6 bases from J; junction bases left unmatched: 9. CDR3 nucleotides: TGTGCCAGCAGCGATCCGGGACTAGCAGCCGAGCAGTACTTC. Residues: CASSDPGLAAEQYF.

This clonotype was observed at least ten times. The chain has TRBV7-2 and TRBJ2-1; TRBD2 aligns across 10 bases. This CDR3 spans 19 amino acids. Losses at the gene ends were 5 bases for V and 1 base for J; bases not matched to a gene: 14. Looked up from germline, CDR1 is SGHTA and CDR2 is FQGNSA. The CDR3: CASSESWIAGGLSYNEQFF. The DNA of the CDR3 is TGTGCCAGCAGCGAATCCTGGATAGCGGGAGGACTTTCCTACAATGAGCAGTTCTTC.

The chain links TRBV18 to TRBJ2-1, with no clear D. V dropped 3 bases and J dropped 0 bases, with 12 bases sitting between them. The CDR3 extends over 16 amino acids. Germline assignment: CDR1 KGHSH and CDR2 LQKENI. CDR3 in DNA: TGTGCCAGCTCACCTTCGTCCAGCAGCTCCTACAATGAGCAGTTCTTC. The encoded protein is CASSPSSSSSYNEQFF.

In this sample, this clonotype turned up a few times. This may be a read error: a much more frequent sequence differs by one nucleotide. V is TRBV7-9 and J is TRBJ2-3; D gene ambiguous. Trimming pared 5 bases from V and 2 bases from J, leaving 5 bases between. The V gene's germline CDR1 is SEHNR and CDR2 FQNEAQ (reference sequence). The length of the CDR3 is 12 residues. For the CDR3, the DNA is TGTGCCAGCAGCGTTTACACAGATACGCAGTATTTT. It translates to CASSVYTDTQYF.

This clonotype was seen a few times. The chain couples TRBV7-2 to TRBJ2-1; 8 bases fit TRBD1. The J segment lost 7 bases and the V segment lost 5 bases, leaving 13 bases of the junction unmatched. Germline V gene lookup returns CDR1 SGHTA and CDR2 FQGNSA. This CDR3 is built from 16 residues. CDR3 sequence reads: CASSPWTGRTTNEQFF. CDR3 bases: TGTGCCAGCAGCCCATGGACAGGGCGGACCACAAATGAGCAGTTCTTC.

This clonotype appeared many times. This chain joins TRBV7-2 and TRBJ2-7; 8 nucleotides line up with TRBD1. The germline gives CDR1 SGHTA, CDR2 FQGNSA. The CDR3 spans 15 residues. J lost 3 bases, V lost 5 bases, and 9 bases had no gene match. CDR3 sequence reads: CASSQGFGQGYEQYF. The DNA for the CDR3 is TGTGCCAGCAGCCAGGGGTTCGGACAGGGCTACGAGCAGTACTTC.

This clonotype has just a few counts. The chain carries TRBV18 and TRBJ2-1; D perhaps matches TRBD1 (5 bases). CDR3 size: 15 residues. The ends were cut back, 3 bases at V and 9 bases at J, with 18 bases in the middle. Per germline, CDR1 KGHSH and CDR2 LQKENI. CDR3 amino acids: CASSPWGTEITEQFF. Written as DNA, the CDR3 is TGTGCCAGCTCACCCTGGGGCACCGAAATCACTGAGCAGTTCTTC.

This clonotype was seen many times. The chain employs TRBV11-2 and TRBJ1-3, with D unclear. The V gene lost 1 base and the J gene lost 4 bases, with 8 bases spanning the gap. CDR1 and CDR2 from the germline V gene are SGHAT and FQNNGV. The CDR3 totals 14 residues. The CDR3 nucleotides read TGTGCCAGCAGCTTAGCCCACTCCGGAAACACCATATATTTT. This sequence encodes CASSLAHSGNTIYF.

This clonotype was seen many times. This rearrangement joins TRBV7-2 to TRBJ1-6, with D unclear. Trimming pared 1 base from V and 9 bases from J, leaving 7 bases between. The CDR3 is 13 residues long. CDR1 is SGHTA and CDR2 is FQGNSA in the germline V gene. The DNA of the CDR3 is TGTGCCAGCAGCTTAGGGGAGGGTTCACCCCTCCACTTT. Translated: CASSLGEGSPLHF.

This clonotype showed up just a few times. CDR3 amino acids: CSATGPQETQYF. In DNA, the CDR3 is TGCAGCGCTACCGGGCCGCAAGAGACCCAGTACTTC. The chain recombines TRBV29-1 with TRBJ2-5; D unclear. The CDR3 consists of 12 residues. Germline-derived CDR1 and CDR2 are SQVTM and ANQGSEA. The ends were cut back, 7 bases at V and 2 bases at J, with 11 bases in the middle.

Only a few counts were recorded for this clonotype. The V call is TRBV18, the J call TRBJ2-1, with TRBD2 identical over 12 bases. Looked up from germline, CDR1 is KGHSH and CDR2 is LQKENI. The junction had 6 bases not matched to a gene; V was cut back by 5 bases and J by 7 bases. The CDR3 has 15 residues. CDR3 nucleotides: TGTGCCAGCTCATCGACTAGCGGGGGCGCAAATGAGCAGTTCTTC. This codes for CASSSTSGGANEQFF.

The chain joins TRBV12-3 or TRBV12-4 to TRBJ1-2; 8 bases are shared with TRBD1. Germline trimming cut 6 bases from V and 0 bases from J; bases unmatched to any gene: 12. The CDR3 has 17 amino acids. This chain's CDR3 is CASSQGTGFLTNYGYTF. CDR3 coding DNA: TGTGCCAGCAGCCAAGGGACAGGTTTCCTCACTAACTATGGCTACACCTTC.

This clonotype appeared a few times. This chain links TRBV4-1 with TRBJ2-5; TRBD2 matches at 8 bases. In germline, CDR1 is MGHRA, CDR2 YSYEKL. The CDR3 is 16 amino acids. V gave up 1 base and J gave up 2 bases; unmatched junction bases: 6. The CDR3 DNA follows: TGCGCCAGCAGCCAAGGCCCGACTAGCGTACAAGAGACCCAGTACTTC. Translated: CASSQGPTSVQETQYF.